The 15 T cell receptor beta chains reported below all come from one sample, sequenced in a study of cytomegalovirus exposure and HLA in healthy donors. Only in-frame clones appear in the TCRdb table, and some are missing; sequencing was by immunoSEQ multiplex PCR. The sample records about 130,000 clones, just under 95% being singletons. Sequenced sample: PBMCs. These receptor sequences come from a woman aged 18-30 years in good health and CMV-seronegative.

The chain has TRBV9 and TRBJ2-1; D not certain. The CDR3 contains 12 residues. The V end was cut by 4 bases, the J end by 5 bases, with 7 bases between. CDR1 is SGDLS, CDR2 YYNGEE, per germline. The CDR3 loop is CASSYSDNEQFF. The CDR3 nucleotides are TGTGCCAGCAGCTACTCTGACAATGAGCAGTTCTTC.

V and J are TRBV9 and TRBJ2-3; a weak D match, TRBD2 (5 bases). Trimming took 0 bases from V and 3 from J, leaving 11 bases between them. Looked up from germline, CDR1 is SGDLS and CDR2 is YYNGEE. The CDR3 is 15 residues long. CDR3 bases: TGTGCCAGCAGCGTAGAGGATAGCGCAACAGATACGCAGTATTTT. Protein sequence: CASSVEDSATDTQYF.

The chain joins TRBV4-1 to TRBJ1-6; 8 nucleotides line up with TRBD1. The CDR3 is made up of 15 amino acids. With 4 bases clipped from V and 6 bases from J, the junction kept 5 bases outside the gene matches. Germline V gene sequence: CDR1 MGHRA, CDR2 YSYEKL. CDR3 sequence (DNA): TGCGCCAGCAGCCCAACCGGGACAGGTAATTCACCCCTCCACTTT. Translating gives CASSPTGTGNSPLHF.

This clone was recorded once. J is TRBJ2-5 and V is TRBV28; 10 bases align to TRBD1. The germline V gene has CDR1 MDHEN and CDR2 SYDVKM. V lost 4 bases to trimming and J lost 2 bases; unmatched junction nucleotides: 7. The CDR3 totals 16 residues. CDR3 DNA sequence: TGTGCCAGCAGTTCGACCTGGGACAGGGGACAAGAGACCCAGTACTTC. Protein sequence: CASSSTWDRGQETQYF.

This chain uses TRBV7-3 with TRBJ2-3, with no clear D. The CDR3 runs 13 residues. V was clipped by 0 bases and J by 4 bases, with 5 bases between them. Germline V gene sequence: CDR1 SGHTA, CDR2 FQGTGA. As DNA, the CDR3 is TGTGCCAGCAGCTTAACCAGTCCAGATACGCAGTATTTT. Translating gives CASSLTSPDTQYF.

The chain carries TRBV19 and TRBJ1-4, with D unclear. Germline values: CDR1 LNHDA, CDR2 SQIVND (reference sequence). The CDR3 loop spans 14 amino acids. V lost 3 bases and J lost 10, with 15 bases in between. The CDR3 region has the DNA TGTGCCAGTAGTATTAGCGGGTCTCGGGGAAAACTGTTTTTT. Encoded protein: CASSISGSRGKLFF.

This chain joins TRBV28 and TRBJ1-4, with 9 bases identical to TRBD1. CDR1 MDHEN and CDR2 SYDVKM come from the germline V gene. The CDR3 length is 15 residues. J was trimmed by 5 bases and V by 7 bases; bases with no gene match: 8. The CDR3 DNA follows: TGTGCCAGCAAATCGCCCGGGACAGGGAATGAAAAACTGTTTTTT. It is translated as CASKSPGTGNEKLFF. The variable domain in full, completed from reference TRBV28 and TRBJ1-4, reads DVKVTQSSRYLVKRTGEKVFLECVQDMDHENMFWYRQDPGLGLRLIYFSYDVKMKEKGDIPEGYSVSREKKERFSLILESASTNQTSMYLCASKSPGTGNEKLFFGSGTQLSVL.

The chain carries TRBV6-6 and TRBJ1-6; tentative D call: TRBD1 (6 bases). The germline V and J ends were trimmed by 4 bases and 3 bases, with 13 bases remaining between them. This CDR3 has 16 residues. Looked up from germline, CDR1 is MNHNY and CDR2 is SVGAGI (reference sequence). The CDR3 loop reads CASSFGQPNYNSPLHF. DNA of the CDR3: TGTGCCAGCAGTTTCGGACAGCCCAACTATAATTCACCCCTCCACTTT.

This chain joins TRBV19 and TRBJ2-3; 8 bases line up with TRBD2. This CDR3 has 18 amino acids. Germline loops: CDR1 LNHDA, CDR2 SQIVND (reference sequence). Trimming cost V 8 bases and J 2 bases; bases outside gene matches: 18. The CDR3 sequence is CASQPYIGSGGNTDTQYF. Here the CDR3 DNA reads TGTGCCAGTCAACCTTACATCGGGAGCGGGGGCAACACAGATACGCAGTATTTT.

CDR3 loop: CASSFTSGGARNEQFF. For the CDR3, the DNA is TGTGCCAGCAGCTTTACTAGCGGGGGGGCCAGGAATGAGCAGTTCTTC. The chain combines TRBV7-9 with TRBJ2-1; 13 nucleotides line up with TRBD2. The trim removed 3 bases at V and 7 bases at J, leaving 6 bases unmatched. Germline V gene lookup returns CDR1 SEHNR and CDR2 FQNEAQ (reference sequence). The CDR3 spans 16 residues.

The chain couples TRBV7-2 to TRBJ2-7, with 7 bases lining up with TRBD1. The V segment lost 3 bases and the J segment 5 bases; nucleotides outside the gene matches: 4. Germline assignment: CDR1 SGHTA and CDR2 FQGNSA. CDR3 size: 13 residues. The CDR3 reads CASSFGTDNEQYF. In DNA form, the CDR3 reads TGTGCCAGCAGCTTCGGGACAGATAACGAGCAGTACTTC.

CDR3 sequence (DNA): TGTGCCAGCAGCCAAGAGGGACAGCTTCAATACAATGAGCAGTTCTTC. Its protein product is CASSQEGQLQYNEQFF. The genes are TRBV4-2 and TRBJ2-1; TRBD1 matches at 7 bases. Germline CDR1 is LGHNA and CDR2 is YNFKEQ. J gave up 4 bases and V 0 bases, and 6 bases lay outside the gene matches. The CDR3 has 16 residues.

Points on this clone: Other DNA sequences in the sample encode the same CDR3. V is TRBV30 and J is TRBJ1-1; tentative D call: TRBD1 (5 bases). This CDR3 spans 18 amino acids. The germline gives CDR1 GTSNPN, CDR2 SVGIG (reference sequence). V was shortened by 3 bases and J by 0 bases, with 23 bases between the two germline ends. The CDR3 DNA sequence: TGTGCCTGGAGCGTTTCTCGGGCCAACAGGTACCTGAACACTGAAGCTTTCTTT. It encodes CAWSVSRANRYLNTEAFF.

V and J are TRBV5-4 and TRBJ1-2, with 7 bases matching TRBD1. V was pared by 4 bases and J by 3 bases, with 6 bases of the junction left unmatched. Germline V lookup: CDR1 SGHNT, CDR2 YYREEE (reference sequence). The CDR3 is 14 residues long. The DNA of the CDR3 is TGTGCCAGCAGCCACCGGGACAGTGACTATGGCTACACCTTC. Amino acid sequence: CASSHRDSDYGYTF.

This sequence joins TRBV9 and TRBJ1-1; no reliable D call. The V end lost 0 bases, the J end lost 1 base, and 7 bases lay between the germline ends. This CDR3 is 14 amino acids long. In germline, CDR1 is SGDLS, CDR2 YYNGEE. CDR3 DNA sequence: TGTGCCAGCAGCGTAGATCACAGGAACACTGAAGCTTTCTTT. Protein product: CASSVDHRNTEAFF.